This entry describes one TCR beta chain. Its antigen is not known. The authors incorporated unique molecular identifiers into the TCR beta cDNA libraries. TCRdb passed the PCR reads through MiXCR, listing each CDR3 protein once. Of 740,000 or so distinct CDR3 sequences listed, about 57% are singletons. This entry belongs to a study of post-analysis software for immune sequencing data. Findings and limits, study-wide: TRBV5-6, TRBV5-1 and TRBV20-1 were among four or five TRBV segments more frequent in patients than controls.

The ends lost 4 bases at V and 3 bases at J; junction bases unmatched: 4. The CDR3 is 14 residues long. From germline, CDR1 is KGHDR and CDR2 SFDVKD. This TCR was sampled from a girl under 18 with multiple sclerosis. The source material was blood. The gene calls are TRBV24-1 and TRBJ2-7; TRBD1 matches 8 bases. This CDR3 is CATSEQGQGYEQYF. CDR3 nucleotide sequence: TGTGCCACCAGTGAACAAGGACAGGGCTACGAGCAGTACTTC.